Listed here is a single T cell receptor (beta chain). The sample comes from a study of cytomegalovirus exposure and HLA in healthy donors. This CDR3 is built from 16 residues. The germline V and J ends were trimmed by 3 bases and 3 bases, with 17 bases remaining between them. CDR1 and CDR2 (germline): MDHEN, SYDVKM. Vbeta (60) and Jbeta (13) primers were used in the PCR. Some clones are missing from TCRdb's copy, which holds only in-frame ones; the method was immunoSEQ multiplex PCR. The repertoire holds around 170,000 clones, with about four fifths as singletons. V and J are TRBV28 and TRBJ1-2; no firm D call. The TCR was taken from a woman in her forties or fifties in good health and CMV-seropositive. Sequenced: PBMCs. CDR3 sequence: CASSFGRRTSHYGYTF. The CDR3 DNA is TGTGCCAGCAGTTTTGGTCGGAGGACTAGCCACTATGGCTACACCTTC.